The source of this T cell receptor (beta chain) is a study of cytotoxic CD8 clonotypes in ibrutinib-treated CLL. At the level of the study: Among responders, roughly 24 were partial and 2 complete; after median roughly 68 months, roughly 15 stayed remitted and about 12 progressed.

Germline CDR1 MGHDK, CDR2 SYGVNS. This CDR3 contains 16 residues. V trimming: 4 bases; J trimming: 4 bases; junction bases outside the gene matches: 8. TCR beta library input comprised approximately 2 micrograms of genomic DNA from cryopreserved PBMCs. TCRdb keeps only in-frame clones here, not all; method: immunoSEQ multiplex PCR. This sample has about 300,000 clones; 67% occur once, and the top ten carry just under 6.5%. This chain links TRBV25-1 with TRBJ2-1, with TRBD2 identical over 9 bases. This sample comprised PBMCs, obtained after 36 months of ibrutinib treatment. The origin of this receptor is a human donor with chronic lymphocytic leukemia. CDR3 nucleotides: TGTGCCAGCAGTGTCCTTAGCGGGGGAGTTTACAATGAGCAGTTCTTC. It codes for CASSVLSGGVYNEQFF.